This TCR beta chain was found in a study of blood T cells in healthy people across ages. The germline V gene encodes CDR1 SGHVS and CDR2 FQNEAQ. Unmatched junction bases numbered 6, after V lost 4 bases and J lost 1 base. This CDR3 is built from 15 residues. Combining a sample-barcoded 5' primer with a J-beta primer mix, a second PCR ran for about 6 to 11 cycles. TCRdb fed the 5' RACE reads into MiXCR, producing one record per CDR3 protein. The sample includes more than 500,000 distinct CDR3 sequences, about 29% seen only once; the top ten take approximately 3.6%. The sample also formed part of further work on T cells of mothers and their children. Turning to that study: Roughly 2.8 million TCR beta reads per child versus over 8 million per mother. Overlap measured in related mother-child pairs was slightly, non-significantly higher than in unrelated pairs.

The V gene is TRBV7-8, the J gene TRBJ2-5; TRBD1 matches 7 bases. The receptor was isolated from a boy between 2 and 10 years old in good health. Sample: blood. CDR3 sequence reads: CASSSTRGPQETQYF. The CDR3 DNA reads TGTGCCAGCAGCTCGACGAGGGGGCCCCAAGAGACCCAGTACTTC.